This T cell receptor (beta chain) derives from a study of cytomegalovirus exposure and HLA in healthy donors. Study details: There were some 400 genotyped donors. Of these, 75% to 90% fell in the genetic ancestry cluster associated with self-reported Caucasian donors. Study results and caveats: The majority of CMV-associated TCR beta chains were reported as apparently HLA-restricted in a later analysis. Beyond CMV serostatus, there was no information to go on about immune exposure. Reported results showed that the classifier diagnosed cytomegalovirus status with high specificity and sensitivity.

As for this clone: Its cognate antigen is unknown.

The CDR3 runs to 13 residues. V dropped 2 bases and J dropped 4 bases, with 8 bases sitting between them. The germline CDR1 and CDR2 sequences are KGHSH and LQKENI. It was with 60 Vbeta and 13 Jbeta primers that the PCR ran. Repertoires were generated with immunoSEQ multiplex PCR, while TCRdb's copy carries only in-frame clones and drops some. Its listing shows 200,000 to 250,000 clones. The sequence was collected from a woman in her 30s in good health and CMV-seropositive. The source material was PBMCs. The V call is TRBV18, the J call TRBJ1-1; no firm D call. The CDR3 bases are TGTGCCAGCTCACCATCCGGACTCACTGAAGCTTTCTTT. It encodes CASSPSGLTEAFF.